This TCR beta chain was profiled in a study of cytomegalovirus exposure and HLA in healthy donors. Study results and caveats: A missense DCLRE1C variant was associated with V- and J-gene trimming of TCR beta chains in a later analysis, and an independent cohort replicated the association. Some V segments could not be told apart, so they were left out, TRBV6-2 and TRBV6-3 among them.

PCR amplification relied on 60 Vbeta primers (plus 13 Jbeta primers). Sequencing used immunoSEQ multiplex PCR; TCRdb keeps in-frame clones, though not all of them. The table includes approximately 160,000 clones, 77% detected once. Details on this clone: Its antigen is unidentified.

The CDR3 consists of 12 residues. From germline, CDR1 is SNHLY and CDR2 FYNNEI. The V end was cut by 6 bases, the J end by 10 bases, with 13 bases between. Sequencing was performed on PBMCs. This sequence joins TRBV2 and TRBJ2-1, with D possibly matching TRBD2 (5 bases). This sequence was found in a woman between 35 and 50 years old in good health and CMV-seropositive. CDR3 protein: CASSINPGEQFF. The CDR3, as DNA: TGTGCCAGCAGCATAAATCCGGGAGAGCAGTTCTTC.